This TCR beta chain was identified in a study of radiotherapy plus CTLA-4 blockade in lung cancer. Study-wide context: Of the patients, about 17% showed objective responses and about 30% attained disease control.

As for this clone: Its cognate antigen is unknown.

This CDR3 comprises 13 residues. V lost 3 bases to trimming and J lost 9 bases, with 9 bases between them. The germline CDR1 and CDR2 sequences are LNHDA and SQIVND (reference sequence). Sequencing used immunoSEQ multiplex PCR; TCRdb keeps in-frame clones, though not all of them. Found here are 90,000 to 95,000 clones, 83% of them singletons; the top ten hold around 0.78%. Study-level results: Interferon-beta, together with early blood T cell clone dynamics, reportedly best predicted response. Following radiotherapy plus ipilimumab, tumor-derived TCR clones expanded in the blood.

People whose metastatic non-small-cell lung cancer was chemo-refractory got focal radiation along with CTLA-4 blockade by ipilimumab. This clonotype originated in a human donor with non-small cell lung cancer who had stable disease on radiotherapy plus ipilimumab. The sample consisted of peripheral blood, taken from a patient treated with radiotherapy plus ipilimumab. The gene calls are TRBV19 and TRBJ1-6; no firm D call. The CDR3 DNA reads as TGTGCCAGTAGTATTGGCAATCTTTCACCCCTCCACTTT. Its protein product is CASSIGNLSPLHF.